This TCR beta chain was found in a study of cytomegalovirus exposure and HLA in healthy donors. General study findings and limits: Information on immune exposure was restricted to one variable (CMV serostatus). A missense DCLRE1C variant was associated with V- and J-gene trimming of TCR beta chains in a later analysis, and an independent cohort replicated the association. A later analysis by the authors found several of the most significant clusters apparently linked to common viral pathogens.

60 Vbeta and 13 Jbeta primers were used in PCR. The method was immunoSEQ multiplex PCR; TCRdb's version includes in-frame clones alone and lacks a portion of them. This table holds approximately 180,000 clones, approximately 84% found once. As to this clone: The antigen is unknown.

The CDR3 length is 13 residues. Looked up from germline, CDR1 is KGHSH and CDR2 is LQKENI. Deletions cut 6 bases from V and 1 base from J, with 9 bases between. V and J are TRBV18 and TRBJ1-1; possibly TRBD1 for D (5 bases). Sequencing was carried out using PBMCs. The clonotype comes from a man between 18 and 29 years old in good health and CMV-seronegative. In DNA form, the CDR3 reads TGTGCCAGCTCGGGGGGGACGAACACTGAAGCTTTCTTT. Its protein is CASSGGTNTEAFF.